The clone carrying this TCR beta chain was seen repeatedly, ten times or more. Its specificity is unknown. The CDR3 is 15 amino acids. Germline assignment: CDR1 SGHTA and CDR2 FQGNSA. V lost 0 bases and J 0 bases, leaving 7 bases between the germline ends. These data belong to a study of T cell repertoires in cytomegalovirus infection. One entry per CDR3 protein results from TCRdb running MiXCR on the reads. The repertoire holds approximately 280,000 distinct CDR3 sequences, with less than 25% as singletons. V usage is TRBV7-2 and J usage is TRBJ2-3, with D uncertain. This TCR came from a human donor in good health (CMV status not recorded). Some clones in this sample may be carry-over from other donors' samples. Material: cultured PBMCs, obtained from culture after CMV antigen stimulation. The CDR3 sequence is CASSLALLSTDTQYF. CDR3 DNA sequence: TGTGCCAGCAGCTTAGCCCTCCTTAGCACAGATACGCAGTATTTT.